The 5 T cell receptor beta chains listed next were all sequenced from one sample in a study of spatial heterogeneity in lung cancer. The study, taken as a whole, reports: For expanded intratumoral alpha and beta TCRs, counts tracked tumor mutation counts.

These receptors have no known antigen. TCRdb processed the 5' RACE reads anew with MiXCR; each CDR3 protein has one entry. The sample has over 15,000 distinct CDR3 sequences, approximately 6.8% seen once. Specified time point: sample taken at primary tumor resection. Sequencing used lung tumor tissue, obtained at surgery. Source of these receptors: a female donor with early-stage non-small cell lung cancer.

Points on this clonotype: A library prepared for alpha chains yielded this beta chain as an off-target read; its size is of little meaning. The chain combines TRBV4-1 with TRBJ2-4, with TRBD2 matching over 8 bases. The V gene end was trimmed by 0 bases and the J gene end by 4 bases; junction bases not matched to a gene: 8. This CDR3 has 17 amino acids. From germline, CDR1 is MGHRA and CDR2 YSYEKL. In DNA, the CDR3 is TGCGCCAGCAGCCAAGATGCGGGGGGCCTCACGAAAAACATTCAGTACTTC. Amino acid sequence: CASSQDAGGLTKNIQYF.

This clonotype was seen repeatedly, ten times or more. Since it is a stray read in a library aimed at alpha chains, this beta chain has a size that is not meaningful. The J gene is TRBJ2-1, the V gene TRBV20-1; TRBD2 matches at 8 bases. Germline V lookup: CDR1 DFQATT, CDR2 SNEGSKA (reference sequence). The CDR3 is 13 residues long. Germline trimming cut 7 bases from V and 5 bases from J; bases unmatched to any gene: 7. For the CDR3, the DNA is TGCAGTGTAGCCCGGGGGGGGAACAATGAGCAGTTCTTC. It codes for CSVARGGNNEQFF.

The table lists this clonotype with many counts. Since the library was made to target alpha chains, this beta chain is a stray read and its abundance is not meaningful. The rearrangement joins TRBV6-6 to TRBJ2-7; possible D gene TRBD2, 6 bases. Germline-derived CDR1 and CDR2 are MNHNY and SVGAGI (reference sequence). Trimming removed 2 bases from V and 3 bases from J, with 14 bases in between. The CDR3 has 15 amino acids. The CDR3 is CASSYRPDYLYEQYF. The DNA of the CDR3 is TGTGCCAGCAGTTACCGACCGGACTACCTCTACGAGCAGTACTTC.

There are many counts of this clonotype. This beta chain came through as a stray read in a library set up for alpha chains, and its size says little. The V call is TRBV28, the J call TRBJ2-1; D is perhaps TRBD1 (6 bases). The CDR3 is made up of 14 amino acids. Germline V gene sequence: CDR1 MDHEN, CDR2 SYDVKM. Trimming took off 6 bases at V and 3 bases at J, with 12 bases between the two ends. In DNA, the CDR3 is TGTGCCAGCAGCGGCCGGGACAACTACAATGAGCAGTTCTTC. Translation gives CASSGRDNYNEQFF.

Concerning this clonotype itself: This beta chain turned up in a library designed for alpha chains; as an off-target read, its abundance says little. The CDR3 loop is CASSPIGKSGNEQFF. The CDR3 region has the DNA TGTGCCAGCAGCCCGATAGGGAAATCAGGCAATGAGCAGTTCTTC. The rearrangement links TRBV7-3 to TRBJ2-1; no definite D call. Between the trimmed V and J ends, which lost 5 bases and 6 bases, there was a span of 17 bases. The CDR3 loop spans 15 amino acids. From germline, CDR1 is SGHTA and CDR2 FQGTGA.